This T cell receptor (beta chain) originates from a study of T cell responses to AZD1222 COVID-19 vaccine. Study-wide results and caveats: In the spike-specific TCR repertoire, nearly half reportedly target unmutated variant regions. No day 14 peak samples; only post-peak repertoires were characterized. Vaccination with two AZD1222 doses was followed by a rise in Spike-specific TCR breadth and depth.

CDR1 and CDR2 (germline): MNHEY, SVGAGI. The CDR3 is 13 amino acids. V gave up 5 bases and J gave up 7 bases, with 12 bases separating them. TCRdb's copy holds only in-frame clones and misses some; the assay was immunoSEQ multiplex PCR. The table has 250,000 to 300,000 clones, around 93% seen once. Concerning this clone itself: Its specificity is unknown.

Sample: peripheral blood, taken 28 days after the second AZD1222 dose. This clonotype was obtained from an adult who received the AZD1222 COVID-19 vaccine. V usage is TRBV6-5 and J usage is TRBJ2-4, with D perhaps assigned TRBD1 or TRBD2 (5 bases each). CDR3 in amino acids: CASSPGPVNIQYF. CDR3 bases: TGTGCCAGCAGTCCGGGACCCGTGAACATTCAGTACTTC.